This T cell receptor (beta chain) comes out of a study of OX40 agonist ivuxolimab in advanced cancers. The wider study: Every 2 weeks, patients got intravenous ivuxolimab at one of six dose levels (0.01-10 mg/kg). Patients achieving partial responses numbered three: one hepatocellular carcinoma case and two cutaneous melanoma cases.

Sequenced by immunoSEQ multiplex PCR; TCRdb stores in-frame clones only, minus some. The sample consists of about 98,000 clones, around 90% of them appearing once. With respect to this clone: What it binds is unknown.

This CDR3 region has 16 residues. With V trimmed by 4 bases and J by 6 bases, 14 bases remained unmatched. CDR1 is SGHRS and CDR2 is YFSETQ in the germline V gene. Study-wide points: Among the lowest peripheral clonal expansion occurred in 0.1-3.0 mg/kg partial responders.

The receptor's source is an adult with an advanced solid tumor such as melanoma, head and neck, liver or kidney cancer. The input for sequencing was CD4+ or CD8+ T cells sorted from blood, taken in a trial of the OX40 agonist ivuxolimab. The chain combines TRBV5-1 with TRBJ2-7, with 9 bases lining up with TRBD1. This CDR3 reads CASSRAAGQGSGEQYF. The DNA for the CDR3 is TGCGCCAGCAGCCGGGCGGCAGGACAGGGGTCCGGCGAGCAGTACTTC.